This T cell receptor beta chain derives from a study of cytomegalovirus exposure and HLA in healthy donors. The wider study: An analysis done earlier identified about 100 million unique TCR beta sequences from 150 million to 200 million T cells. Findings and caveats of the study: Per published accounts, TCR beta sequences correctly predicted the HLA-A and HLA-B alleles of most subjects. In a later analysis, an Asian-associated ancestry cluster reportedly showed fewer N-insertions than the 666-donor mean. Donors were assumed by presence/absence analyses to have roughly uniform sequencing depth.

This clone was counted once. Antigen specificity is unknown. Primers included in the PCR were 60 Vbeta and 13 Jbeta primers. Libraries were prepared by immunoSEQ multiplex PCR; TCRdb keeps only in-frame clonotypes and omits some of them. The repertoire holds roughly 130,000 clones, with roughly 74% as singletons. The V and J ends lost 7 bases and 3 bases, in that order; junction bases with no gene match: 7. The length of the CDR3 is 14 residues. Germline V gene sequence: CDR1 MNHNY, CDR2 SVGAGI (reference sequence). Specimen: PBMCs. J is TRBJ2-7 and V is TRBV6-6; 9 bases are shared with TRBD1. The receptor was derived from a man aged 35-49 years in good health and CMV-seropositive. CDR3 residues: CASIPGQGHYEQYF. The CDR3 DNA reads as TGTGCCAGCATCCCCGGACAGGGGCACTACGAGCAGTACTTC.